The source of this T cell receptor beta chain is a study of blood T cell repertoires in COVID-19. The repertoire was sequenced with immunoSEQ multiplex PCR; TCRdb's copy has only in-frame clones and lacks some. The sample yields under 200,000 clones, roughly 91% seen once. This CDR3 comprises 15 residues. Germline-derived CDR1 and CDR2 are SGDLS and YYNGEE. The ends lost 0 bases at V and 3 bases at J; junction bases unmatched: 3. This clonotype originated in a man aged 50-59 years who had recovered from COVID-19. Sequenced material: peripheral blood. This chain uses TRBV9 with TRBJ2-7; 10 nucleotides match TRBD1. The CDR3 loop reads CASSVGTGGDYEQYF. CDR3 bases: TGTGCCAGCAGCGTAGGGACAGGGGGTGACTACGAGCAGTACTTC.